The rows below give T cell receptor beta chains drawn from one sample of a study of T cells in Graves' hyperthyroidism and ophthalmopathy. TCRdb re-analysed the multiplex PCR reads in MiXCR, keeping a single row per CDR3 protein. The table includes 130,000 to 150,000 distinct CDR3 sequences, around 21% detected once. Sequenced input: blood. All receptors derive from a woman in her forties or fifties with Graves' hyperthyroidism that later progressed to Graves' ophthalmopathy. Both conserved end residues are part of each CDR3. The order of the fields is D gene, V gene, J gene, clone size, CDR3 DNA, CDR3 protein. D genes are given only for firm matches. Clone size is given for some rows only: seen once, a few or many times, or a class if the clone is expanded.

D: .
V: TRBV5-1
J: TRBJ2-5
size: few
DNA: TGCGCCAGCAGCCGTTCGAGTCAAGAGACCCAGTACTTC
CDR3: CASSRSSQETQYF

D: TRBD1
V: TRBV28
J: TRBJ2-7
size: .
DNA: TGTGCCAGCAGCCACCTCGGACAGGGCAACGAGCAGTACTTC
CDR3: CASSHLGQGNEQYF

D: .
V: TRBV5-4
J: TRBJ2-7
size: .
DNA: TGTGCCAGCAGCTTGGAACAGGGTGGAATGTACGAGCAGTACTTC
CDR3: CASSLEQGGMYEQYF

D: .
V: TRBV10-3
J: TRBJ2-5
size: many
DNA: TGTGCCATCAGGGACGGGGGTCGGGAGACCCAGTACTTC
CDR3: CAIRDGGRETQYF

D: .
V: TRBV6-1
J: TRBJ2-7
size: few
DNA: TGTGCCAGCAGTGGAGACATTACCTACGAGCAGTACTTC
CDR3: CASSGDITYEQYF

D: .
V: TRBV15
J: TRBJ2-5
size: .
DNA: TGTGCCACCAGCACCGTCGGGAGACGGGAGACCCAGTACTTC
CDR3: CATSTVGRRETQYF

D: .
V: TRBV27
J: TRBJ2-7
size: few
DNA: TGTGCCAGCAGTTTATCGGGACTCCGGGGGTACGAGCAGTACTTC
CDR3: CASSLSGLRGYEQYF

D: .
V: TRBV7-2
J: TRBJ2-7
size: many
DNA: TGTGCCAGCAGCTTAGTGTCTTTTGGTCAGAGCTCCTACGAGCAGTACTTC
CDR3: CASSLVSFGQSSYEQYF

D: TRBD1
V: TRBV19
J: TRBJ2-7
size: few
DNA: TGTGCCAGTAGTATGGGACAGCCTCCCTACGAGCAGTACTTC
CDR3: CASSMGQPPYEQYF

D: .
V: TRBV20-1
J: TRBJ2-5
size: few
DNA: TGCAGTGCTAGAGATAACGCCTTGGAGACCCAGTACTTC
CDR3: CSARDNALETQYF

D: TRBD1
V: TRBV12-3/TRBV12-4
J: TRBJ1-1
size: many
DNA: TGTGCCAGCAGACCAGGGACAGGGGAGTACACTGAAGCTTTCTTT
CDR3: CASRPGTGEYTEAFF

D: .
V: TRBV12-3/TRBV12-4
J: TRBJ1-6
size: .
DNA: TGTGCCAGCAGTTTAGATATCGGCGGTAGCTCCTATAATTCACCCCTCCACTTT
CDR3: CASSLDIGGSSYNSPLHF

D: .
V: TRBV13
J: TRBJ2-5
size: .
DNA: TGTGCCAGCAGCTTAAAAGACAGGCCCGAGACCCAGTACTTC
CDR3: CASSLKDRPETQYF